Listed below are T cell receptor beta chains from one sample, sequenced in a study of shared clonotypes between healthy human individuals. This table comes from immunoSEQ multiplex PCR, and its TCRdb copy is limited to in-frame clones, with some not included. The sample contains nearly 2 million clones, just under 95% of which appear only once. Source material: naive CD8+ T cells sorted from blood. These receptors came from a man aged 18 to 30 in good health. Both conserved end residues are part of each CDR3. D genes are given only for firm matches.

j_call d_call v_call cdr3_aa cdr3_nt
TRBJ2-7 . TRBV5-4 CASSLGRGEQYF TGTGCCAGCAGCTTGGGAAGGGGCGAGCAGTACTTC
TRBJ2-1 TRBD2 TRBV10-2 CASSDLLGTTNEQFF TGCGCCAGCAGTGACCTTCTCGGGACTACCAATGAGCAGTTCTTC
TRBJ2-7 . TRBV18 CASSPPSWGRYEQYF TGTGCCAGCTCACCACCGTCGTGGGGACGCTACGAGCAGTACTTC
TRBJ1-1 . TRBV6-5 CASGVQGWDTEAFF TGTGCCAGCGGAGTACAGGGTTGGGACACTGAAGCTTTCTTT
TRBJ1-1 . TRBV7-8 CASSLGPGLNTEAFF TGTGCCAGCAGCTTAGGTCCGGGGCTGAACACTGAAGCTTTCTTT
TRBJ2-1 . TRBV30 CAWSEGDQGFNEQFF TGTGCCTGGAGTGAGGGGGACCAGGGGTTCAATGAGCAGTTCTTC
TRBJ2-1 TRBD1 TRBV6-4 CASSERGQYNEQFF TGTGCCAGCAGTGAAAGGGGGCAATACAATGAGCAGTTCTTC
TRBJ1-2 . TRBV7-9 CASSLSSEEANYGYTF TGTGCCAGCAGCTTATCGTCAGAGGAGGCTAACTATGGCTACACCTTC
TRBJ1-2 TRBD1 TRBV6-6 CASSYSGQDSNYGYTF TGTGCCAGCAGTTACTCTGGACAGGATTCTAACTATGGCTACACCTTC
TRBJ1-3 . TRBV5-6 CASSLGAGNTIYF TGTGCCAGCAGTTTGGGGGCAGGAAACACCATATATTTT
TRBJ2-3 . TRBV19 CASHDGGFYTDTQYF TGTGCCAGCCATGACGGCGGTTTCTACACAGATACGCAGTATTTT
TRBJ2-2 TRBD2 TRBV9 CASSVTPMGAGATTGELFF TGTGCCAGCAGCGTAACCCCGATGGGAGCGGGGGCCACCACCGGGGAGCTGTTTTTT
TRBJ1-4 . TRBV28 CASSLTVYGEKLFF TGTGCCAGCAGTTTAACAGTCTATGGGGAAAAACTGTTTTTT
TRBJ2-5 . TRBV2 CASSPPDSQETQYF TGTGCCAGCAGCCCCCCGGACAGCCAAGAGACCCAGTACTTC